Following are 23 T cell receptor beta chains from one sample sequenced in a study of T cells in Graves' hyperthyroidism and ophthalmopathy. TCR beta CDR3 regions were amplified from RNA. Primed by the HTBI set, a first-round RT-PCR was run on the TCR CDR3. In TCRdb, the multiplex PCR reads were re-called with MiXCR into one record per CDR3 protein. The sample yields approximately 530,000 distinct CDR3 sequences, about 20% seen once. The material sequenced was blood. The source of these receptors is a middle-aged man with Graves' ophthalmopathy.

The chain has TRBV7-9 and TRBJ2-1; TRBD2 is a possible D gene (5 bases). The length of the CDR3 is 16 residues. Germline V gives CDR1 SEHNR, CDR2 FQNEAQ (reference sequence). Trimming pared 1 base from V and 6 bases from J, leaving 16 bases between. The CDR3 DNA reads TGTGCCAGCAGCTTAGGCCCCCTAGGGAGTGGCAATGAGCAGTTCTTC. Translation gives CASSLGPLGSGNEQFF.

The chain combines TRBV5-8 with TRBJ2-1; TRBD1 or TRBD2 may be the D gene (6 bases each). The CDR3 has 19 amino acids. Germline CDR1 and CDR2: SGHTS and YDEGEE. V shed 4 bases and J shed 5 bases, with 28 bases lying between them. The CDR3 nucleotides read TGTGCCAGCAGCGTGGGAGGACCGACAGGACTGAACCGGAACAATGAGCAGTTCTTC. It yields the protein CASSVGGPTGLNRNNEQFF.

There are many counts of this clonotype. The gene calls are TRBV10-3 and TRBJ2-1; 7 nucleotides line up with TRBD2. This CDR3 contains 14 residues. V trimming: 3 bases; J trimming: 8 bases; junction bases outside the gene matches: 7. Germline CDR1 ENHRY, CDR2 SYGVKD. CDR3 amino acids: CAISERAGRDEQFF. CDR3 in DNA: TGTGCCATCAGTGAAAGAGCGGGGAGGGATGAGCAGTTCTTC.

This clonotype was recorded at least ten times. DNA of the CDR3: TGCAGTGCTAGCTTAGCGGGGGGGCTGGATACGCAGTATTTT. Translation: CSASLAGGLDTQYF. The V call is TRBV20-1, the J call TRBJ2-3, with TRBD2 matching over 11 bases. Germline V gene lookup returns CDR1 DFQATT and CDR2 SNEGSKA (reference sequence). The V and J ends lost 3 bases and 6 bases, in that order; junction bases with no gene match: 5. The CDR3 sequence is 14 residues long.

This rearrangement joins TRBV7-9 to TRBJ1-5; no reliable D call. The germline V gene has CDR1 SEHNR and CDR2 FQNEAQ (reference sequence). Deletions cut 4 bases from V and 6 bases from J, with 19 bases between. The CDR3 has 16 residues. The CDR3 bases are TGTGCCAGCAGCTGGAGATTAGATACAGTGGGTCAGCCCCAGCATTTT. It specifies CASSWRLDTVGQPQHF. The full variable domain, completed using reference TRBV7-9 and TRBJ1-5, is DTGVSQNPRHKITKRGQNVTFRCDPISEHNRLYWYRQTLGQGPEFLTYFQNEAQLEKSRLLSDRFSAERPKGSFSTLEIQRTEQGDSAMYLCASSWRLDTVGQPQHFGDGTRLSIL.

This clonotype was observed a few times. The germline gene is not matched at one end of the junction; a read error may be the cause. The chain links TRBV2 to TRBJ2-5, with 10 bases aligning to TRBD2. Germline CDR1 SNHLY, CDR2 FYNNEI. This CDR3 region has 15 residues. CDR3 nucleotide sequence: TGTGCCAGCAGCGAAGGACTAGCGGTCCAAGAGACCCAGTACTTC. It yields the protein CASSEGLAVQETQYF.

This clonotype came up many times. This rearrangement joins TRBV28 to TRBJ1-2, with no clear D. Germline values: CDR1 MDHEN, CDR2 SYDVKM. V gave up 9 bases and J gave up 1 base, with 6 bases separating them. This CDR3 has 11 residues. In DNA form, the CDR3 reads TGTGCCAGTACGAGTAACTATGGCTACACCTTC. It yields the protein CASTSNYGYTF.

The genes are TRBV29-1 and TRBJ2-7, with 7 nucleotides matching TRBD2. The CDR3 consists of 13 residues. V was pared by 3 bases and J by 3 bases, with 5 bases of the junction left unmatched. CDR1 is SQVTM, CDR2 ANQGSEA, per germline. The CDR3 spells CSVETSWNYEQYF. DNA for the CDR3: TGCAGCGTTGAGACTAGCTGGAACTACGAGCAGTACTTC.

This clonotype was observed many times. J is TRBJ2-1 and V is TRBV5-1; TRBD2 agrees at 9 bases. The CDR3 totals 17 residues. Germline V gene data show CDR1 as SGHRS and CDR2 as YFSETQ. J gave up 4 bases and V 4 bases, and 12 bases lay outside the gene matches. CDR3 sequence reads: CASSAGVAGAFYNEQFF. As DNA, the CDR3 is TGCGCCAGCAGCGCAGGAGTAGCGGGAGCCTTTTACAATGAGCAGTTCTTC.

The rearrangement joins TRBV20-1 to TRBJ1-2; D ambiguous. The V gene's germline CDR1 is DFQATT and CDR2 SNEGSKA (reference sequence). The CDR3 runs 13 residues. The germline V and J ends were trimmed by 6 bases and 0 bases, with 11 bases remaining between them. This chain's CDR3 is CSAPGSTNYGYTF. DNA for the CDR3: TGCAGTGCCCCCGGCAGTACTAACTATGGCTACACCTTC.

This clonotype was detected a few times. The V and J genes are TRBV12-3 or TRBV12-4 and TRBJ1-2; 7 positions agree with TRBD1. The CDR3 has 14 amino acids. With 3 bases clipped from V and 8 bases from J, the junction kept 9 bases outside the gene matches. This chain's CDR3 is CASSLRQGSQGYTF. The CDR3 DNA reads TGTGCCAGCAGTTTGAGACAGGGCTCGCAGGGCTACACCTTC.

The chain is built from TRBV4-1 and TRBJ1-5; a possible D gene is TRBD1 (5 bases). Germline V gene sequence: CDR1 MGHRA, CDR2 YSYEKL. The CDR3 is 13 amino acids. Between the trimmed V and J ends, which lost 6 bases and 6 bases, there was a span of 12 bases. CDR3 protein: CASSRVGTQPQHF. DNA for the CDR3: TGCGCCAGCAGTCGGGTGGGGACTCAGCCCCAGCATTTT.

CDR3 sequence reads: CASGSSGGLDTEAFF. The DNA for the CDR3 is TGTGCTAGTGGTTCATCAGGGGGTCTGGACACTGAAGCTTTCTTT. This chain uses TRBV12-5 with TRBJ1-1; 7 bases fit TRBD1. The CDR3 spans 15 residues. Germline CDR1 reads LGHNT; CDR2 reads FRNRAP. Trimming at V came to 4 bases and at J to 3 bases, leaving 8 bases not matched to a gene.

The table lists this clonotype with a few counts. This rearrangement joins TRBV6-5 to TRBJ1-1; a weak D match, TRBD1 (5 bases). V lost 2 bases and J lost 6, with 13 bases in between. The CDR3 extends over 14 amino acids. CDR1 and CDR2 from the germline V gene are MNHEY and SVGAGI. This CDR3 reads CASSYRDRVPEAFF. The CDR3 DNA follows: TGTGCCAGCAGTTACCGGGACCGGGTGCCTGAAGCTTTCTTT.

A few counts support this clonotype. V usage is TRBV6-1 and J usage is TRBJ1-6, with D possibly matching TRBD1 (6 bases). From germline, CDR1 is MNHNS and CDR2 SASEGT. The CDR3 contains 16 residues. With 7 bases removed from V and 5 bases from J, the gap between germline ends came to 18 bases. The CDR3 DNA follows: TGTGCCAGCACCGAGCGGGGGGCGCTGAATAATTCACCCCTCCACTTT. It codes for CASTERGALNNSPLHF.

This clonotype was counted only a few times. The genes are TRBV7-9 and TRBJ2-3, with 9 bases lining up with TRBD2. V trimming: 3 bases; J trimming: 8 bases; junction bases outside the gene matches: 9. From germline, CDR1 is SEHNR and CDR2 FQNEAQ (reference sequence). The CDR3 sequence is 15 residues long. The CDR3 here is CASSFPSGAPGTQYF. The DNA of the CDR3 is TGTGCCAGCAGCTTCCCTAGCGGGGCCCCCGGTACGCAGTATTTT.

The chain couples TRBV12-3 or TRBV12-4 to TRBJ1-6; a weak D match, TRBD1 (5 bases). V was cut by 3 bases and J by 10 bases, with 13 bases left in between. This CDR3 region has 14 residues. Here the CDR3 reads CASSLRGAYSPLHF. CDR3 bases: TGTGCCAGCAGTTTGAGGGGAGCGTACTCACCCCTCCACTTT.

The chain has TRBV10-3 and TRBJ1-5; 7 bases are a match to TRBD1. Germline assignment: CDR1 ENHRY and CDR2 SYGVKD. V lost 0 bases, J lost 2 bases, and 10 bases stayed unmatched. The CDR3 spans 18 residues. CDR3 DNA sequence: TGTGCCATCAGTGAGTCTATCGGAGCTACAGGGGGCAATCAGCCCCAGCATTTT. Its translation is CAISESIGATGGNQPQHF.

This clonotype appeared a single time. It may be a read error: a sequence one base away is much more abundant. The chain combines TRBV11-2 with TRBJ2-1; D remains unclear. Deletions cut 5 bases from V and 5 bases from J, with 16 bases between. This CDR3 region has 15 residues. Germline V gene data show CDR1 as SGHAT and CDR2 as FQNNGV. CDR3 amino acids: CASSRESRSHNEQFF. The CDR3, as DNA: TGTGCCAGCAGCCGAGAATCCAGGAGCCACAATGAGCAGTTCTTC.

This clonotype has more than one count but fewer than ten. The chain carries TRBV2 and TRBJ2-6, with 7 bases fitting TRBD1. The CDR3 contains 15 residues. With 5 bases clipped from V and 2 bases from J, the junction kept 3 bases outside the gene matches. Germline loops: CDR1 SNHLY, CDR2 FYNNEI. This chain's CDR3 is CASSLQGTGANVLTF. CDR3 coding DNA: TGTGCCAGCAGTCTACAGGGGACTGGGGCCAACGTCCTGACTTTC.

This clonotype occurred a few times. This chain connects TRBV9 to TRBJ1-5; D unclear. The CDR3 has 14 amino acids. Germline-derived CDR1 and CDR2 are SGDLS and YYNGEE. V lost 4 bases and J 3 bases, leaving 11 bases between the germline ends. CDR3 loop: CASSPLGFNQPQHF. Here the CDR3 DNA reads TGTGCCAGCAGCCCCTTAGGGTTCAATCAGCCCCAGCATTTT.

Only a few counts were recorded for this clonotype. The CDR3 here is CAISAADQETQYF. Here the CDR3 DNA reads TGTGCCATCAGTGCCGCGGATCAAGAGACCCAGTACTTC. The gene calls are TRBV10-3 and TRBJ2-5; D call uncertain. Per the germline V gene, CDR1 is ENHRY and CDR2 is SYGVKD. V lost 4 bases to trimming and J lost 2 bases, with 8 bases between them. The CDR3 has 13 residues.

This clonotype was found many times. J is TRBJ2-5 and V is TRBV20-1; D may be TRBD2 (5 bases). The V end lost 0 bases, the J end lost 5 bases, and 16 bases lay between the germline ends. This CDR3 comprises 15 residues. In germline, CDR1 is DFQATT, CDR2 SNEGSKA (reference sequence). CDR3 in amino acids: CSARERPGRRETQYF. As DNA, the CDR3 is TGCAGTGCTAGAGAAAGGCCAGGTCGGAGGGAGACCCAGTACTTC.